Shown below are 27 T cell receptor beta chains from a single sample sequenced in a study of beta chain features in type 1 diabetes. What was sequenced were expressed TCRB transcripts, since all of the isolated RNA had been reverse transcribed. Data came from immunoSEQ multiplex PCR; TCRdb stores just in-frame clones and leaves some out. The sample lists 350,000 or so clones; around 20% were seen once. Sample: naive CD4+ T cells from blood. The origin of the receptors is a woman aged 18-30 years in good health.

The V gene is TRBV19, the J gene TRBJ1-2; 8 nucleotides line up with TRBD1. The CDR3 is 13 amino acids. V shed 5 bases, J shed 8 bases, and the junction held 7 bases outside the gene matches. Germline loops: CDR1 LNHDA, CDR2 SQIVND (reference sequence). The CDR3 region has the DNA TGTGCCAGTAGTCAAGACAGGGGAGGAGGCTACACCTTC. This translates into CASSQDRGGGYTF.

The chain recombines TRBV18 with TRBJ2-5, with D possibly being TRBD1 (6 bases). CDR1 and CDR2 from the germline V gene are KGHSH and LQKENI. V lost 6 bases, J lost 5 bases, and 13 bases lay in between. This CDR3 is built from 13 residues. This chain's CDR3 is CASSPPGDETQYF. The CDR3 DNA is TGTGCCAGCTCCCCTCCAGGGGACGAGACCCAGTACTTC. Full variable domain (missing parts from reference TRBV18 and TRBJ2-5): NAGVMQNPRHLVRRRGQEARLRCSPMKGHSHVYWYRQLPEEGLKFMVYLQKENIIDESGMPKERFSAEFPKEGPSILRIQQVVRGDSAAYFCASSPPGDETQYFGPGTRLLVL.

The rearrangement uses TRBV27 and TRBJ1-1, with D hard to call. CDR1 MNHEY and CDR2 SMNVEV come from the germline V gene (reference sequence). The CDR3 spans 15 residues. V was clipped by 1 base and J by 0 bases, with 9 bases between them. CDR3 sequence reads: CASSLLSSMNTEAFF. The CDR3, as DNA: TGTGCCAGCAGTTTATTGAGCTCTATGAACACTGAAGCTTTCTTT.

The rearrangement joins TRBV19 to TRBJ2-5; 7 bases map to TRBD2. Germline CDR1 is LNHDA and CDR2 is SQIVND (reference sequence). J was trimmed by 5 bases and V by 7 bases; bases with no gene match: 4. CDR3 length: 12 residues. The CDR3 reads CASKGGSETQYF. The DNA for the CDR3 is TGTGCCAGTAAAGGCGGGAGTGAGACCCAGTACTTC.

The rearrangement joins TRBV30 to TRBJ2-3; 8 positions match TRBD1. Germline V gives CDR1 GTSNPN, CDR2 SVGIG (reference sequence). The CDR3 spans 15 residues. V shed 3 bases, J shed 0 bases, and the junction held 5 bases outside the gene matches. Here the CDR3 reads CAWSRGQGSTDTQYF. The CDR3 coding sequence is TGTGCCTGGAGCAGAGGACAGGGAAGCACAGATACGCAGTATTTT.

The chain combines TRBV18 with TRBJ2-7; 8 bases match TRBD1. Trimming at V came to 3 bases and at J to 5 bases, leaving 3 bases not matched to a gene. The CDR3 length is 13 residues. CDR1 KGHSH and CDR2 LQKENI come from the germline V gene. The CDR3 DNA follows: TGTGCCAGCTCACCTCCGGGACAGGACGAGCAGTACTTC. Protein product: CASSPPGQDEQYF.

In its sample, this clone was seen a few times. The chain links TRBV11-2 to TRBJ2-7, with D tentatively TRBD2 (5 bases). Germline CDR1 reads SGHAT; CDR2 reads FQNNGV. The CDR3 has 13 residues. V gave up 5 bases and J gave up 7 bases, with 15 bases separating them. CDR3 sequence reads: CASSHPSGGEQYF. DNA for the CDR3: TGTGCCAGCAGCCACCCATCGGGCGGGGAGCAGTACTTC. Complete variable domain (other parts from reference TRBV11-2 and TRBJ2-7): EAGVAQSPRYKIIEKRQSVAFWCNPISGHATLYWYQQILGQGPKLLIQFQNNGVVDDSQLPKDRFSAERLKGVDSTLKIQPAKLEDSAVYLCASSHPSGGEQYFGPGTRLTVT.

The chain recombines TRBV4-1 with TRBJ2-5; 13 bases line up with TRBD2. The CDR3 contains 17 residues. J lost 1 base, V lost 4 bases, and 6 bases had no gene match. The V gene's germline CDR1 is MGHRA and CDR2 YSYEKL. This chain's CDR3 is CASSRSGTSGTQETQYF. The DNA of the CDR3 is TGCGCCAGCAGCCGATCCGGGACTAGCGGGACCCAAGAGACCCAGTACTTC.

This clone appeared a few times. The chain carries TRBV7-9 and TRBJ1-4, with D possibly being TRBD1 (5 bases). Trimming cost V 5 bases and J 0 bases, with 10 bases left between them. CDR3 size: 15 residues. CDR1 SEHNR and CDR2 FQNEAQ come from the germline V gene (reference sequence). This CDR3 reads CASSRMTATNEKLFF. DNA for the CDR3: TGTGCCAGCAGCCGTATGACAGCAACTAATGAAAAACTGTTTTTT.

DNA for the CDR3: TGTGCCAGCAGTTACTCGATCACCGGGAATAATTCACCCCTCCACTTT. The encoded protein is CASSYSITGNNSPLHF. The rearrangement uses TRBV6-5 and TRBJ1-6, with D uncertain. There are 16 residues in the CDR3. Germline loops: CDR1 MNHEY, CDR2 SVGAGI. V was shortened by 0 bases and J by 5 bases, with 11 bases between the two germline ends.

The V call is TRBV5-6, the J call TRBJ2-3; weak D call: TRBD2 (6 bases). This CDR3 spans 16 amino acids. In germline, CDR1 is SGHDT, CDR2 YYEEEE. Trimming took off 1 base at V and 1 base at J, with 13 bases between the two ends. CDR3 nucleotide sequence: TGTGCCAGCAGCTTGAGAGCGGGCGCTCGCACAGATACGCAGTATTTT. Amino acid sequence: CASSLRAGARTDTQYF. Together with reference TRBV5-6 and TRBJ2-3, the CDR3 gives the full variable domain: DAGVTQSPTHLIKTRGQQVTLRCSPKSGHDTVSWYQQALGQGPQFIFQYYEEEERQRGNFPDRFSGHQFPNYSSELNVNALLLGDSALYLCASSLRAGARTDTQYFGPGTRLTVL.

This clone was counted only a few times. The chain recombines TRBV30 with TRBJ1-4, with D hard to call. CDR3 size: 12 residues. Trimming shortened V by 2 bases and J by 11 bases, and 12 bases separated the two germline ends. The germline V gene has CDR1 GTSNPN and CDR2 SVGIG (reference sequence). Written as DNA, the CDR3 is TGTGCCTGGAGTACGGGTTCCGGGAAACTGTTTTTT. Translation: CAWSTGSGKLFF.

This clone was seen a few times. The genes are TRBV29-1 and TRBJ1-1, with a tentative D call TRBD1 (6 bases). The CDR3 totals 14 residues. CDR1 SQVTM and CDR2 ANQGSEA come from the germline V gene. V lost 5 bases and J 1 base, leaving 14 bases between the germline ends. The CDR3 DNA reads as TGCAGCGTTCTACAGGGACGACCGAACACTGAAGCTTTCTTT. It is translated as CSVLQGRPNTEAFF.

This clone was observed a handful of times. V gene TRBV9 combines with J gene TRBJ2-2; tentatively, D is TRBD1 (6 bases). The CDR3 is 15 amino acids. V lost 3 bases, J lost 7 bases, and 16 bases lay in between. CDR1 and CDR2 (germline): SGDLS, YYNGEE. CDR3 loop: CASSGSGTSFGELFF. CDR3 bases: TGTGCCAGCAGCGGCTCCGGGACATCTTTCGGGGAGCTGTTTTTT.

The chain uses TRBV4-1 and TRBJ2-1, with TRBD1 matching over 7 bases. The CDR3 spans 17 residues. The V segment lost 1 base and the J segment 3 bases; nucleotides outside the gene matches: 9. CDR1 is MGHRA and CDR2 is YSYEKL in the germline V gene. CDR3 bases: TGCGCCAGCAGCCAAGCACTCACAGGGGTCCTCTACAATGAGCAGTTCTTC. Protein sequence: CASSQALTGVLYNEQFF.

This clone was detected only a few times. The CDR3 DNA follows: TGCGCCAGCAGAGAGAGTCGAGTCTTTGGCTACACCTTC. Translating gives CASRESRVFGYTF. The V call is TRBV5-1, the J call TRBJ1-2; no definite D call. The V gene's germline CDR1 is SGHRS and CDR2 YFSETQ. V was trimmed by 5 bases and J by 7 bases, leaving 15 bases between them. CDR3 size: 13 residues. Together with reference TRBV5-1 and TRBJ1-2, the CDR3 gives the full variable domain: KAGVTQTPRYLIKTRGQQVTLSCSPISGHRSVSWYQQTPGQGLQFLFEYFSETQRNKGNFPGRFSGRQFSNSRSEMNVSTLELGDSALYLCASRESRVFGYTFGSGTRLTVV.

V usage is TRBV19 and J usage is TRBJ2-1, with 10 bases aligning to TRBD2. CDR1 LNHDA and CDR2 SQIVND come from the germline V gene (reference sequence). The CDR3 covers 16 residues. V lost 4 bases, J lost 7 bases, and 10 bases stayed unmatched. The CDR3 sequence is CASSTSMTSGPNEQFF. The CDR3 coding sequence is TGTGCCAGTAGTACCTCCATGACTAGCGGGCCGAATGAGCAGTTCTTC.

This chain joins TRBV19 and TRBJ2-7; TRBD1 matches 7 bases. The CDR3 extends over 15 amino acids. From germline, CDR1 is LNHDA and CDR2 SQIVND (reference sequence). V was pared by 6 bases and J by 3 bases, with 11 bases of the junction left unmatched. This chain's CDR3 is CASSRQGGRDYEQYF. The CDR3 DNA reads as TGTGCCAGTAGCAGACAGGGTGGTCGAGACTACGAGCAGTACTTC.

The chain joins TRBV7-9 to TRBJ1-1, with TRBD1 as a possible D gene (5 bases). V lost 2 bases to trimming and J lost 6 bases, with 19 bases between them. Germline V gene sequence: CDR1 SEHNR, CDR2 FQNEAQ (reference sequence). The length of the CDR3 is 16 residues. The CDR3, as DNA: TGTGCCAGCAGCTTAAGTCCAGGGCTTAGGGTTTCTGAAGCTTTCTTT. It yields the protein CASSLSPGLRVSEAFF. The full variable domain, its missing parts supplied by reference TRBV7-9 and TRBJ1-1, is DTGVSQNPRHKITKRGQNVTFRCDPISEHNRLYWYRQTLGQGPEFLTYFQNEAQLEKSRLLSDRFSAERPKGSFSTLEIQRTEQGDSAMYLCASSLSPGLRVSEAFFGQGTRLTVV.

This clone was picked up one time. The CDR3 region has the DNA TGTGCCAGCGGGACAGGGATGATCGGGCAGTACTTC. It encodes CASGTGMIGQYF. V gene TRBV9 combines with J gene TRBJ2-5, with TRBD1 matching 9 bases. Germline assignment: CDR1 SGDLS and CDR2 YYNGEE. Germline trimming cut 7 bases from V and 11 bases from J; bases unmatched to any gene: 9. This CDR3 contains 12 residues.

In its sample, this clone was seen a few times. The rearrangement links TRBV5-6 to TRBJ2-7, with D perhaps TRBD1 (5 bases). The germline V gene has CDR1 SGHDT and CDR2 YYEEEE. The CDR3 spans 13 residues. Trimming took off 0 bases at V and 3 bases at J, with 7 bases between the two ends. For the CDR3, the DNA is TGTGCCAGCAGCTTGGCTAGGGGCTACGAGCAGTACTTC. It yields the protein CASSLARGYEQYF. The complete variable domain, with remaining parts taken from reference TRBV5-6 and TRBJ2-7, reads DAGVTQSPTHLIKTRGQQVTLRCSPKSGHDTVSWYQQALGQGPQFIFQYYEEEERQRGNFPDRFSGHQFPNYSSELNVNALLLGDSALYLCASSLARGYEQYFGPGTRLTVT.

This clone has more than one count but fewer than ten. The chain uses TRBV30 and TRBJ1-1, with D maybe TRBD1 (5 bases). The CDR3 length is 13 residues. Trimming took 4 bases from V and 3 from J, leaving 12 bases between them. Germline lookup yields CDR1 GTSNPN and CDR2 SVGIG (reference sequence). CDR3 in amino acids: CAWKSQGYTEAFF. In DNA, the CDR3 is TGTGCCTGGAAATCTCAGGGCTACACTGAAGCTTTCTTT.

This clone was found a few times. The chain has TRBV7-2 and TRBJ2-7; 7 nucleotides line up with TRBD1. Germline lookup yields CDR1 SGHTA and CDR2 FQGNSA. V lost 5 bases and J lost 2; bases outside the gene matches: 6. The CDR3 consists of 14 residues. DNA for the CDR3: TGTGCCAGCAGCCCGCCGGGACAGACCTACGAGCAGTACTTC. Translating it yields CASSPPGQTYEQYF.

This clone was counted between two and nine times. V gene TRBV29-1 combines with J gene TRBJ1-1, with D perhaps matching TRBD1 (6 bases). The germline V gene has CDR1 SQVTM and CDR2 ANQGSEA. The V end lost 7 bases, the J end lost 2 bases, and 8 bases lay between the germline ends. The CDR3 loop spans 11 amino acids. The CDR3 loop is CSGTANTEAFF. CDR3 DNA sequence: TGCAGCGGGACAGCAAACACTGAAGCTTTCTTT.

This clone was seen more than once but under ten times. The CDR3 sequence: CASSLEVSGNYGYTF. Written as DNA, the CDR3 is TGTGCCAGCAGCTTGGAAGTATCAGGGAACTATGGCTACACCTTC. The V call is TRBV5-4, the J call TRBJ1-2; TRBD1 might be the D (5 bases). CDR3 length: 15 residues. Trimming left V 0 bases short and J 2 bases short, with 11 bases between. Germline V gene lookup returns CDR1 SGHNT and CDR2 YYREEE (reference sequence).

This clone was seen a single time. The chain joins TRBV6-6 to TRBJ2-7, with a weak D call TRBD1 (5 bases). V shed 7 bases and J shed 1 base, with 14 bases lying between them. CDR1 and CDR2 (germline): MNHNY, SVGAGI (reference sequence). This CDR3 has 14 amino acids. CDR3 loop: CASTDPDISYEQYF. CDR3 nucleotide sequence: TGTGCCAGCACAGATCCGGACATATCCTACGAGCAGTACTTC.

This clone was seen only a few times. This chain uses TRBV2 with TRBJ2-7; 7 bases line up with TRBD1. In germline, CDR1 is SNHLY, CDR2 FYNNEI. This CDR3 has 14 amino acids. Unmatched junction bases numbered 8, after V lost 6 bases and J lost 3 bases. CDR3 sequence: CASSAGTEFYEQYF. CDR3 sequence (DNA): TGTGCCAGCAGCGCCGGGACAGAGTTCTACGAGCAGTACTTC.